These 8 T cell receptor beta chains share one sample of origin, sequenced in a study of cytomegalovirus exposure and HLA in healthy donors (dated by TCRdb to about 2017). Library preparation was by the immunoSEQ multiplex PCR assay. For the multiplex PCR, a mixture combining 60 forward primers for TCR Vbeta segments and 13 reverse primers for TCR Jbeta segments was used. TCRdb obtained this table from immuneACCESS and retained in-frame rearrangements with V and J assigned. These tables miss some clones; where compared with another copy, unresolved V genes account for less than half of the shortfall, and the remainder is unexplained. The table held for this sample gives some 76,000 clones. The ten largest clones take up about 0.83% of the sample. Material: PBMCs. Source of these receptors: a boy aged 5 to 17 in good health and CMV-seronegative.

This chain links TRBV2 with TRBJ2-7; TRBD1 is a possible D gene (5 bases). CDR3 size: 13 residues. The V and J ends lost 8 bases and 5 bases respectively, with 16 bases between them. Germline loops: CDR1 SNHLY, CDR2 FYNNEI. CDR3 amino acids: CASERGSAHEQYF. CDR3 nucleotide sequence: TGTGCCAGCGAAAGGGGATCGGCCCACGAGCAGTACTTC.

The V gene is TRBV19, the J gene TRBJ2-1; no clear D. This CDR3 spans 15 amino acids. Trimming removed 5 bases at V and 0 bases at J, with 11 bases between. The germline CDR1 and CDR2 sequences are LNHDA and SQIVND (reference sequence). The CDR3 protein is CASSRSSSSYNEQFF. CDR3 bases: TGTGCCAGTAGTCGCTCCTCGAGCTCCTACAATGAGCAGTTCTTC.

CDR3 residues: CPSSQDVGGAGGNQPQHF. DNA of the CDR3: TGCCCCAGCAGCCAAGATGTGGGGGGGGCGGGCGGCAATCAGCCCCAGCATTTT. The V and J genes are TRBV1 and TRBJ1-5. TRBV1 is shown as a pseudogene. This CDR3 comprises 18 residues.

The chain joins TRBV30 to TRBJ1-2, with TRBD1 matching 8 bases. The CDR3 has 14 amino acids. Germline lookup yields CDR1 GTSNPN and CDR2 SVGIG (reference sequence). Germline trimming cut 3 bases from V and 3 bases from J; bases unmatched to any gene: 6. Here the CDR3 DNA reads TGTGCCTGGAGGAGGGCAGGGGGCGACTATGGCTACACCTTC. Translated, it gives CAWRRAGGDYGYTF.

The chain's CDR3 is CASSSPDRDTGELFF. CDR3 nucleotides: TGTGCCAGCAGCTCCCCGGACAGGGACACCGGGGAGCTGTTTTTT. The J gene is TRBJ2-2, the V gene TRBV7-9; 8 bases map to TRBD1. The CDR3 contains 15 residues. V was clipped by 4 bases and J by 3 bases; unmatched bases: 4. Germline CDR1 SEHNR, CDR2 FQNEAQ (reference sequence).

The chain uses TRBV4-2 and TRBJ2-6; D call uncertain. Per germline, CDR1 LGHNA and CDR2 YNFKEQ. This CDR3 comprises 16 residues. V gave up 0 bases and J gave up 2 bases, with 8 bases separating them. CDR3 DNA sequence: TGTGCCAGCAGCCAAGATGACACGGCTGGGGCCAACGTCCTGACTTTC. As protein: CASSQDDTAGANVLTF.

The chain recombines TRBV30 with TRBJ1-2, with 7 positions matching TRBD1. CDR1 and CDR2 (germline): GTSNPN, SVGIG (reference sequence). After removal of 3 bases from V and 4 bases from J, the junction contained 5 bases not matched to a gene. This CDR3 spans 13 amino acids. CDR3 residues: CAWSRGLIYGYTF. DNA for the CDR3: TGTGCCTGGAGCAGGGGGTTAATCTATGGCTACACCTTC.

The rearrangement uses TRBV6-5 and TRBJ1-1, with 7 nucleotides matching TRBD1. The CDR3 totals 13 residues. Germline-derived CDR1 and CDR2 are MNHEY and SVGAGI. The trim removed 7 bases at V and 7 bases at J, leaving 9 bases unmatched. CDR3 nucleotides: TGTGCCAGCAACCAGCTGGACAGGCGTGAAGCTTTCTTT. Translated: CASNQLDRREAFF.